This T cell receptor (beta chain) was recorded in a study of spatial heterogeneity in lung cancer. Findings and caveats of the study: Tumor TCRs that were ubiquitous and expanded showed up in blood more at resection than follow-up.

Time point defined: blood at routine non-recurrence follow-up after resection. Researchers sequenced whole RNA taken from tumor, nontumor lung or frozen PBMC without sorting. TCRdb ran MiXCR on the 5' RACE reads and lists one entry per CDR3 protein. The sample lists around 110,000 distinct CDR3 sequences, 10% to 15% seen once, with roughly 15% in the top ten. CDR3 length equals 12 residues. Germline V gene data show CDR1 as MDHEN and CDR2 as SYDVKM. Trimming pared 5 bases from V and 3 bases from J, leaving 8 bases between. In regard to this clonotype: The antigen is unknown. This clone may be a read error of a much larger clone one base away.

The chain is built from TRBV28 and TRBJ2-7; D is unclear. This specimen was PBMCs, taken at follow-up. The origin of this receptor is a male donor with early-stage non-small cell lung cancer. CDR3 DNA: TGTGCCAGCAGTCTGGGTGACTACGAGCAGTACTTC. Translation gives CASSLGDYEQYF.